The present T cell receptor beta chain was sequenced within a study of shared clonotypes between healthy human individuals. The ends were cut back, 0 bases at V and 1 base at J, with 13 bases in the middle. Germline V gives CDR1 SGHDT, CDR2 YYEEEE. The CDR3 extends over 16 amino acids. Assay execution took place at the deep level. Per the study methods: Junction-only sequences produced by ImmunoSEQ had no quality scores, so filtering differed. The repertoire was sequenced with immunoSEQ multiplex PCR; TCRdb's copy has only in-frame clones and lacks some. Clone size and V and J calls were adopted from that table, with D and trimming inferred from the DNA. This repertoire shows 600,000 to 700,000 clones, around 73% found once; its top ten account for around 1.8%.

The sample consisted of memory CD4+ T cells sorted from blood. Subset defined: CD45RA-negative fraction. This sequence was found in a young woman in good health. This chain connects TRBV5-6 to TRBJ1-1, with a weak D call TRBD1 (5 bases). The CDR3 coding sequence is TGTGCCAGCAGCTTGGGTTGGGGGTCCACGAACACTGAAGCTTTCTTT. Protein: CASSLGWGSTNTEAFF.